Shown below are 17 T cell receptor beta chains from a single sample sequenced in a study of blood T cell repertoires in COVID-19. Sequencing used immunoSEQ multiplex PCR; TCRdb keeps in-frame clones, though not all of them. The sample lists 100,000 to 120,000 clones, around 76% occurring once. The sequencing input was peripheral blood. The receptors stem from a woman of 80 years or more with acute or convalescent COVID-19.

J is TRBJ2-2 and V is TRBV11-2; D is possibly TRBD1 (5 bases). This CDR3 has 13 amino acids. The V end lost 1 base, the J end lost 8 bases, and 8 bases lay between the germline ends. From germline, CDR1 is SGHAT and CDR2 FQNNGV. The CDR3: CASSLVRVGELFF. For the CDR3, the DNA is TGTGCCAGCAGCTTAGTCAGGGTAGGGGAGCTGTTTTTT. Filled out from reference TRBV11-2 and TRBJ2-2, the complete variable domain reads EAGVAQSPRYKIIEKRQSVAFWCNPISGHATLYWYQQILGQGPKLLIQFQNNGVVDDSQLPKDRFSAERLKGVDSTLKIQPAKLEDSAVYLCASSLVRVGELFFGEGSRLTVL.

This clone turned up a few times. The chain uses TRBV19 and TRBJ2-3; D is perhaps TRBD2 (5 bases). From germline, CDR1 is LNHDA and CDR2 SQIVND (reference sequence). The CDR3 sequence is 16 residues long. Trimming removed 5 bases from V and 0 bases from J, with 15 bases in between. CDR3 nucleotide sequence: TGTGCCAGTAGTCCCGATCTAGCAGGCAGCACAGATACGCAGTATTTT. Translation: CASSPDLAGSTDTQYF.

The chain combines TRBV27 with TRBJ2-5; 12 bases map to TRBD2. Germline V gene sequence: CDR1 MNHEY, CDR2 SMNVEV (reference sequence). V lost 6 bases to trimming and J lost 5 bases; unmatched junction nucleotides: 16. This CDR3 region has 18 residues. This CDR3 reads CASRSLAGGLRIRETQYF. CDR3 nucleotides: TGTGCCAGCAGATCTCTAGCGGGGGGGCTGCGTATAAGGGAGACCCAGTACTTC.

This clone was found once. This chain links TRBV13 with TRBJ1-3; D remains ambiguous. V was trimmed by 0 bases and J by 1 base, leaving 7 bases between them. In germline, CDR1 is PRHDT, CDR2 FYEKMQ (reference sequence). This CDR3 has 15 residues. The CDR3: CASSLGRTSGNTIYF. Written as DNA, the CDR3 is TGTGCCAGCAGCTTAGGCCGGACTTCTGGAAACACCATATATTTT.

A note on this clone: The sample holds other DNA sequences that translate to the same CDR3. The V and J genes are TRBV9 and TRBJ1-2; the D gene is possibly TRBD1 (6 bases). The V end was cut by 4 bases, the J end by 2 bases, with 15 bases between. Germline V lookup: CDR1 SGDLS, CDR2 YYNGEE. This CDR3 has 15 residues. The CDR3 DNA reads TGTGCCAGCAGCCCGACGGGGCAGGGGAACTATGGCTACACCTTC. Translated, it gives CASSPTGQGNYGYTF.

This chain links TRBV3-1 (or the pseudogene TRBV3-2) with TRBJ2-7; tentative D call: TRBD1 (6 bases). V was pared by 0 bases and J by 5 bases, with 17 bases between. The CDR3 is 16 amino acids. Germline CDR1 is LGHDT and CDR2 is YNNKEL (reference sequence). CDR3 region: CASSQDLVQGYNEQYF. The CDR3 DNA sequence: TGTGCCAGCAGCCAAGATCTAGTACAGGGTTACAACGAGCAGTACTTC.

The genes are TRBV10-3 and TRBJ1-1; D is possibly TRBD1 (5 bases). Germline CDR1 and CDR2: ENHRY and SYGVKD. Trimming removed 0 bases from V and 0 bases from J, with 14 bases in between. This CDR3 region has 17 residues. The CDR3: CAISESGGAALNTEAFF. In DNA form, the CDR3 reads TGTGCCATCAGTGAGTCGGGAGGGGCCGCTTTGAACACTGAAGCTTTCTTT.

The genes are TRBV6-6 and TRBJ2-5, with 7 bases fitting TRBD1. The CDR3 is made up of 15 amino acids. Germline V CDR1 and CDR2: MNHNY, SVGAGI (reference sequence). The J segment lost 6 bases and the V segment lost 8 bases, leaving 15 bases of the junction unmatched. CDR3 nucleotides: TGTGCCAGCGCAACGGGACAGTCCGATAAAAAGACCCAGTACTTC. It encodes CASATGQSDKKTQYF.

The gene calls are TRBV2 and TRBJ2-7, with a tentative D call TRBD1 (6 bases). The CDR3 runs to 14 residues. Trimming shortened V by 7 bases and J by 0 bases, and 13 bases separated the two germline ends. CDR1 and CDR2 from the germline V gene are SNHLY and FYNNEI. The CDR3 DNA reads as TGTGCCAGCACCTGGGACACCAGCTCCTACGAGCAGTACTTC. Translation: CASTWDTSSYEQYF.

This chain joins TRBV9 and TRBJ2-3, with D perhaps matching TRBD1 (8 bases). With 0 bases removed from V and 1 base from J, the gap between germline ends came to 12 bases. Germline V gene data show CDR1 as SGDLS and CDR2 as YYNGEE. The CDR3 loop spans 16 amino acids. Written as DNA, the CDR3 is TGTGCCAGCAGCGTAGCTACAGGGGGGGGCACAGATACGCAGTATTTT. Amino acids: CASSVATGGGTDTQYF.

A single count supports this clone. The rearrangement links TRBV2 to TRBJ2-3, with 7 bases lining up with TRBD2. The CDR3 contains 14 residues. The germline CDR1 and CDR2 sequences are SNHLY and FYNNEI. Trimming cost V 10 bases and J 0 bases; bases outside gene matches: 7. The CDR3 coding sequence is TGTGCCACTTCGGCTAGCGGTAGCACAGATACGCAGTATTTT. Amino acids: CATSASGSTDTQYF.

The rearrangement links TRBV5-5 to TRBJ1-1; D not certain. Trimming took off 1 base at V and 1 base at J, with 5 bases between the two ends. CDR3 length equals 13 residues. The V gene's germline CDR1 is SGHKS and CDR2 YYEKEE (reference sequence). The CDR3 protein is CASSLRGNTEAFF. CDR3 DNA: TGTGCCAGCAGCTTGAGAGGGAACACTGAAGCTTTCTTT.

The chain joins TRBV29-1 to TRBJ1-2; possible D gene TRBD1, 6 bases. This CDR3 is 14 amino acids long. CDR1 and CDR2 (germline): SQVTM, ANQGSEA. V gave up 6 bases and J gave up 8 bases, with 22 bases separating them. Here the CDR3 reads CSVAPRQAGYGYTF. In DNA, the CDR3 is TGCAGCGTAGCGCCTCGACAGGCGGGTTACGGCTACACCTTC.

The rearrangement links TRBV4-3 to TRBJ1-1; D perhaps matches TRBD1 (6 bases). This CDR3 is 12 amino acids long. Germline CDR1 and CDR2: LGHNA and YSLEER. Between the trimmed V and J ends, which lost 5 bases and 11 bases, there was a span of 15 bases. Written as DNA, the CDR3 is TGCGCCAGCAGCAATACAGATAGGGGGGCTTTCTTT. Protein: CASSNTDRGAFF.

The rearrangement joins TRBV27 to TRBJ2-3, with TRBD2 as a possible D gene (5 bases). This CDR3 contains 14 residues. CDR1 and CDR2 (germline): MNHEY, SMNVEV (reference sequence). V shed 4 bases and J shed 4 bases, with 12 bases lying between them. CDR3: CASSYVGESDTQYF. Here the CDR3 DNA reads TGTGCCAGCAGTTATGTCGGGGAGTCAGATACGCAGTATTTT.

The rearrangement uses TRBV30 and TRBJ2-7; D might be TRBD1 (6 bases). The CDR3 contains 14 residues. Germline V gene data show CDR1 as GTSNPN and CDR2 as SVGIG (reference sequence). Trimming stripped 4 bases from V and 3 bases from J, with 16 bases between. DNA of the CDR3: TGTGCCTGGAAATGGGCAGGGGATAACTACGAGCAGTACTTC. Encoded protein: CAWKWAGDNYEQYF.

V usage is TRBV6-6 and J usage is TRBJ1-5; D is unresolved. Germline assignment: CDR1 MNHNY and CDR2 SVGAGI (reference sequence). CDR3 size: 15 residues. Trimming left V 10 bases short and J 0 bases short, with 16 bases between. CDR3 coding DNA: TGTGCCAACATGCCCACGAAATATAGCAATCAGCCCCAGCATTTT. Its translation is CANMPTKYSNQPQHF.